This TCR beta chain was retrieved from a study of T cell responses to AZD1222 COVID-19 vaccine. General study results and limits: The study found Spike-specific TCR breadth and depth rose after two AZD1222 doses. White British people made up most donors, females outnumbered males, and clonal diversity was possibly underestimated.

A remark on this clone: Its target is unknown.

Sequencing was performed with immunoSEQ multiplex PCR; in TCRdb, only in-frame clones are kept and a portion is missing. The table lists around 270,000 clones, almost 95% of them singletons. The CDR3 covers 14 residues. Germline lookup yields CDR1 LNHDA and CDR2 SQIVND (reference sequence). V lost 7 bases and J lost 6; bases outside the gene matches: 11. The source material was peripheral blood, sampled 28 days after the second AZD1222 dose. This sequence was found in an adult who received the AZD1222 COVID-19 vaccine. V is TRBV19 and J is TRBJ1-2; 7 bases align to TRBD1. CDR3 in amino acids: CASMEAGGFDGYTF. The CDR3 bases are TGTGCCAGTATGGAGGCAGGGGGATTTGATGGCTACACCTTC.